This T cell receptor (beta chain) was observed in a study of OX40 agonist ivuxolimab in advanced cancers. Study details: In this trial design, patients received ivuxolimab intravenously at 0.01 to 10 mg/kg every 2 weeks. Findings of the study overall: The authors also found low normalized T-cell clonal expansion in some nonresponders. By week 6 at 0.1 to 3.0 mg/kg, blood CD4+ and CD8+ T cells had expanded clonally.

Method: immunoSEQ multiplex PCR; TCRdb's copy keeps in-frame clones and lacks some. The repertoire has some 42,000 clones, 85% to 90% of them found once; the top ten carry roughly 4.5%. About this clone itself: The target antigen is unknown.

Blood specimens came from baseline, cycle 4 day 1, and cycle 7 day 1. The CDR3 loop spans 15 amino acids. V trimming: 1 base; J trimming: 5 bases; junction bases outside the gene matches: 2. The germline gives CDR1 LNHNV, CDR2 YYDKDF (reference sequence). This sequence joins TRBV15 and TRBJ2-2; 9 bases agree with TRBD2. This sequence was found in an adult with an advanced solid tumor such as melanoma, head and neck, liver or kidney cancer. Here the sequenced sample was CD4+ or CD8+ T cells sorted from blood, taken in a trial of the OX40 agonist ivuxolimab. The CDR3 DNA reads TGTGCCACCAGCAGAGTAGCGGGAGAAACCGGGGAGCTGTTTTTT. Translating gives CATSRVAGETGELFF.